This T cell receptor beta chain was identified in a study of T-cell reconstitution after alpha-beta-depleted transplantation in children. Trimming took 2 bases from V and 6 from J; bases not matched to a gene: 5. Germline CDR1 and CDR2: MDHEN and SYDVKM. CDR3 length: 15 amino acids. A few counts support this clonotype. Unique molecular identifiers were incorporated during preparation of the TCRbeta library. TCRdb re-derived calls from the PCR reads in MiXCR, one entry per CDR3 protein. In the table there are about 360,000 distinct CDR3 sequences, roughly 14% of which are singletons. This receptor was obtained from a human donor who donated a stem cell graft to a child with Fanconi anemia. The chain employs TRBV28 and TRBJ2-1; 9 nucleotides match TRBD2. Sequenced here: PBMCs, sampled from the stem cell graft. The CDR3: CASSLEGSGGNEQFF. CDR3 DNA sequence: TGTGCCAGCAGTTTAGAGGGTAGCGGGGGCAATGAGCAGTTCTTC.